This T cell receptor (beta chain) stems from a study of blood T cell repertoires in COVID-19. Study details: Nucleic acid was either cDNA or gDNA, and it came from T cells, B-cell-depleted T cells, or PBMCs.

The CDR3 runs to 15 residues. Between the trimmed V and J ends, which lost 5 bases and 2 bases, there was a span of 15 bases. CDR1 is MDHEN, CDR2 SYDVKM, per germline. Authors' analysis steps: Estimation of nucleated cell counts relied on the amplification of reference gene primers. Assay used: immunoSEQ multiplex PCR; TCRdb lists only in-frame clones, some missing. V and J calls plus clone size are reproduced from that table; the DNA served to infer D and trimming. The data hold about 250,000 clones, with 82% observed a single time. The specimen was PBMCs or T cells enriched from blood (not recorded which). This TCR was sampled from a man aged 40-50 years who had been exposed to COVID-19. The chain is built from TRBV28 and TRBJ2-5; a possible D gene is TRBD1 (6 bases). The DNA of the CDR3 is TGTGCCAGCAGTGTACTACAGGGAAAACAAGAGACCCAGTACTTC. Translation: CASSVLQGKQETQYF.